A selection of T cell receptor beta chains follows, all from one sample in a study of blood T cell repertoires in COVID-19. The data were produced by immunoSEQ multiplex PCR, yet TCRdb's version contains in-frame clones alone and is incomplete. This repertoire shows over 85,000 clones, 87% found once; its top ten account for approximately 1%. The sample taken for sequencing was peripheral blood. Every receptor here comes from a human donor in a cohort sampled during active COVID-19. Both conserved end residues are part of each CDR3. A D gene is named only where the DNA matches it firmly. A clone size is listed for some rows: how often the clone was seen (once, few, many), or a class if it is expanded.

TRBJ1-2	NA	NA	TRBV2	15	CASSENEQGHYGYTF	TGTGCCAGCAGTGAAAATGAGCAGGGTCACTATGGCTACACCTTC
TRBJ2-1	NA	NA	TRBV6-5	15	CASSYVAGKYNEQFF	TGTGCCAGCAGTTACGTGGCGGGGAAATACAATGAGCAGTTCTTC
TRBJ2-1	NA	NA	TRBV10-3	14	CAISGADRYNEQFF	TGTGCCATCAGTGGGGCAGACAGATACAATGAGCAGTTCTTC
TRBJ2-3	NA	TRBD2	TRBV5-6	19	CASSLRFGTSGRWRDTQYF	TGTGCCAGCAGCTTGCGGTTCGGGACTAGCGGGAGGTGGAGAGATACGCAGTATTTT
TRBJ1-3	NA	TRBD1	TRBV18	14	CASSPDRGIDTIYF	TGTGCCAGCTCACCCGACAGGGGGATAGACACCATATATTTT
TRBJ2-2	NA	TRBD2	TRBV27	15	CASSFSGRALWELFF	TGTGCCAGCAGTTTTAGTGGGAGGGCCTTATGGGAGCTGTTTTTT
TRBJ1-2	NA	NA	TRBV27	15	CASSSQNTRVYGYTF	TGTGCCAGCAGTTCACAAAACACTAGGGTCTATGGCTACACCTTC
TRBJ2-2	few	TRBD2	TRBV28	15	CASSPHGGGTGELFF	TGTGCCAGCAGTCCTCATGGGGGGGGTACCGGGGAGCTGTTTTTT
TRBJ1-4	NA	NA	TRBV28	12	CASSLAREKLFF	TGTGCCAGCAGTTTAGCTCGGGAAAAACTGTTTTTT
TRBJ1-4	NA	NA	TRBV5-6	16	CASSLDEDTEWEKLFF	TGTGCCAGCAGCTTGGATGAGGACACGGAATGGGAAAAACTGTTTTTT
TRBJ2-3	NA	TRBD2	TRBV2	16	CASRILAGGTTDTQYF	TGTGCCAGCAGGATCCTAGCGGGAGGGACCACAGATACGCAGTATTTT
TRBJ2-1	NA	TRBD2	TRBV7-2	17	CASSPRVSSGTYNEQFF	TGTGCCAGCAGCCCACGAGTATCTAGCGGGACCTACAATGAGCAGTTCTTC
TRBJ2-1	NA	NA	TRBV5-1	13	CASSLGERNEQFF	TGCGCCAGCAGCCTGGGGGAGCGCAATGAGCAGTTCTTC
TRBJ1-4	NA	NA	TRBV5-4	16	CASSLDLNPGGEKLFF	TGTGCCAGCAGCTTGGATCTCAACCCAGGTGGGGAAAAACTGTTTTTT
TRBJ2-1	NA	TRBD2	TRBV7-8	18	CASSLVGFGTSDNNEQFF	TGTGCCAGCAGCTTAGTTGGTTTCGGGACTAGCGATAACAATGAGCAGTTCTTC
TRBJ1-6	few	TRBD1	TRBV6-1	15	CASSELDRGQSPLHF	TGTGCCAGCAGTGAACTGGACAGGGGACAATCACCCCTCCACTTT
TRBJ2-1	once	NA	TRBV5-4	15	CASSLIAASYNEQFF	TGTGCCAGCAGCTTGATAGCGGCCTCCTACAATGAGCAGTTCTTC
TRBJ2-3	once	NA	TRBV5-1	15	CASCLAAASTDTQYF	TGCGCCAGCTGTTTAGCGGCCGCTAGCACAGATACGCAGTATTTT
TRBJ2-1	NA	TRBD2	TRBV18	16	CASSPEGLAGGSEQFF	TGTGCCAGCTCACCGGAAGGACTAGCGGGAGGAAGTGAGCAGTTCTTC
TRBJ1-1	NA	NA	TRBV29-1	11	CSVVVNTEAFF	TGCAGCGTCGTCGTGAACACTGAAGCTTTCTTT
TRBJ1-5	few	TRBD1	TRBV7-3	14	CASSSHRGDQPQHF	TGTGCCAGCAGCTCTCACAGGGGGGATCAGCCCCAGCATTTT
TRBJ1-2	NA	TRBD1	TRBV27	16	CASSHDRDSSFYGYTF	TGTGCCAGCAGCCATGACCGGGACAGCTCATTCTATGGCTACACCTTC
TRBJ1-4	NA	NA	TRBV6-5	13	CASGSATNEKLFF	TGTGCCAGCGGGAGCGCAACTAATGAAAAACTGTTTTTT
TRBJ1-2	NA	NA	TRBV28	15	CASSGGEPGLGGYTF	TGTGCCAGCAGTGGGGGGGAACCCGGACTTGGGGGCTACACCTTC
TRBJ2-7	NA	TRBD2	TRBV7-9	15	CASSPRTSGSNEQYF	TGTGCCAGCAGCCCCCGGACTAGCGGGAGCAACGAGCAGTACTTC
TRBJ1-3	NA	NA	TRBV28	14	CASSLGQGIDTIYF	TGTGCCAGCAGTTTAGGCCAGGGCATAGACACCATATATTTT
TRBJ2-5	NA	TRBD2	TRBV5-1	17	CASSLGLAGGEGETQYF	TGCGCCAGCAGCTTGGGCCTAGCGGGAGGAGAGGGAGAGACCCAGTACTTC
TRBJ2-2	NA	NA	TRBV18	14	CASSRGQIPGELFF	TGTGCCAGCTCACGAGGGCAAATCCCCGGGGAGCTGTTTTTT
TRBJ1-6	NA	NA	TRBV9	12	CASSVGNSPLHF	TGTGCCAGCAGCGTCGGGAATTCACCCCTCCACTTT
TRBJ1-1	NA	NA	TRBV2	15	CASKGAGRGGTEAFF	TGTGCCAGCAAAGGGGCAGGGCGCGGAGGGACTGAAGCTTTCTTT
TRBJ2-3	NA	TRBD2	TRBV7-7	14	CASSLARASGAPVF	TGTGCTAGCAGCTTAGCCCGGGCTAGCGGGGCTCCAGTATTT
TRBJ2-7	NA	NA	TRBV30	15	CAWSGLGGPSYEQYF	TGTGCCTGGAGCGGCTTGGGGGGGCCCTCCTACGAGCAGTACTTC
TRBJ1-1	NA	TRBD1	TRBV28	13	CATDRGRNTEAFF	TGTGCCACCGACAGGGGCCGGAACACTGAAGCTTTCTTT
TRBJ1-2	NA	TRBD1	TRBV9	14	CASSVTGALYGYTF	TGTGCCAGCAGCGTAACAGGGGCTCTCTATGGCTACACCTTC